These 27 T cell receptor beta chains were all obtained from the same sample, sequenced in a study of T-cell memory formation after mild COVID-19. TCRdb re-called the 5' RACE reads with MiXCR, one entry per CDR3 protein. Here the sample spans roughly 200,000 distinct CDR3 sequences, about a sixth being singletons. Sequencing was done on a sample of PBMCs or a T cell subset sorted from them (not recorded which). The receptors were gathered from an adult woman who had mild COVID-19 (a few samples of this study predate the infection). Cell type and time point are not known.

This clonotype appeared a few times. One junction end does not reproduce the germline sequence, and a read error may be involved. This sequence joins TRBV4-3 and TRBJ2-3; D may be TRBD2 (5 bases). Germline CDR1 is LGHNA and CDR2 is YSLEER. The CDR3 totals 13 residues. CDR3 sequence (DNA): TGCGCCAGCAGCCAGGTGGCCTGGACTTTTCACAGCTTT. This codes for CASSQVAWTFHSF.

Only a few counts were recorded for this clonotype. The chain links TRBV7-9 to TRBJ2-5; D call uncertain. Trimming cost V 5 bases and J 5 bases, with 9 bases left between them. The CDR3 spans 12 residues. Germline CDR1 and CDR2: SEHNR and FQNEAQ (reference sequence). CDR3 in amino acids: CASSPQAETQYF. CDR3 coding DNA: TGTGCCAGCAGCCCGCAAGCGGAGACCCAGTACTTC.

The V call is TRBV2, the J call TRBJ1-2; a weak D match, TRBD1 (5 bases). CDR1 is SNHLY and CDR2 is FYNNEI in the germline V gene. The CDR3 is 14 amino acids. Trimming cost V 2 bases and J 2 bases, with 9 bases left between them. The CDR3 coding sequence is TGTGCCAGCAGTGAACTGGGGGGAAACTATGGCTACACCTTC. It codes for CASSELGGNYGYTF.

This clonotype was counted only a few times. The chain combines TRBV7-2 with TRBJ2-1, with D maybe TRBD1 (6 bases). V was trimmed by 4 bases and J by 9 bases, leaving 16 bases between them. The CDR3 loop spans 14 amino acids. CDR1 is SGHTA and CDR2 is FQGNSA in the germline V gene. CDR3 in amino acids: CASSSLGALSEQFF. The CDR3 DNA reads as TGTGCCAGCAGCTCCCTGGGGGCCCTAAGTGAGCAGTTCTTC.

In the case of this clonotype: A read error may be the cause here, since a much bigger clone is one base away. The chain uses TRBV7-9 and TRBJ1-2, with D uncertain. Trimming pared 7 bases from V and 3 bases from J, leaving 15 bases between. The CDR3 runs to 14 residues. Germline CDR1 SEHNR, CDR2 FQNEAQ (reference sequence). For the CDR3, the DNA is TGTGCCAGCACCCGGGCAGTGACGGACTATGGCTACACCTTC. It is translated as CASTRAVTDYGYTF. Supplemented by reference TRBV7-9 and TRBJ1-2, the full variable domain reads DTGVSQNPRHKITKRGQNVTFRCDPISEHNRLYWYRQTLGQGPEFLTYFQNEAQLEKSRLLSDRFSAERPKGSFSTLEIQRTEQGDSAMYLCASTRAVTDYGYTFGSGTRLTVV.

This chain joins TRBV12-3 or TRBV12-4 and TRBJ2-3; maybe TRBD1 (5 bases). Trimming took 2 bases from V and 6 from J, leaving 9 bases between them. This CDR3 contains 13 residues. The CDR3 here is CASSLIGADTQYF. The CDR3 region has the DNA TGTGCCAGCAGTTTAATAGGGGCGGATACGCAGTATTTT.

This clonotype was recorded a few times. DNA for the CDR3: TGTGCCAGCAACGGACAGATTAATGAAAAACTGTTTTTT. Translation: CASNGQINEKLFF. V gene TRBV6-6 combines with J gene TRBJ1-4; D possibly corresponds to TRBD1 (6 bases). With 7 bases removed from V and 4 bases from J, the gap between germline ends came to 10 bases. The CDR3 covers 13 residues. Germline V gene data show CDR1 as MNHNY and CDR2 as SVGAGI (reference sequence).

V usage is TRBV19 and J usage is TRBJ1-5; 12 nucleotides line up with TRBD1. The CDR3 has 16 residues. Trimming removed 6 bases from V and 2 bases from J; junction bases left unmatched: 5. CDR1 and CDR2 from the germline V gene are LNHDA and SQIVND (reference sequence). The CDR3 coding sequence is TGTGCCAGTAGGGGGGACAGGGGGCGCGGCAATCAGCCCCAGCATTTT. Protein sequence: CASRGDRGRGNQPQHF.

The chain uses TRBV7-2 and TRBJ1-1; TRBD1 aligns across 7 bases. Per the germline V gene, CDR1 is SGHTA and CDR2 is FQGNSA. Unmatched junction bases numbered 6, after V lost 4 bases and J lost 4 bases. The CDR3 extends over 14 amino acids. This chain's CDR3 is CASSSRQGGTEAFF. The CDR3 nucleotides read TGTGCCAGCAGCTCGCGACAGGGAGGCACTGAAGCTTTCTTT.

This clonotype was found a few times. The rearrangement uses TRBV20-1 and TRBJ2-1, with 16 bases lining up with TRBD2. Germline CDR1 is DFQATT and CDR2 is SNEGSKA (reference sequence). Trimming at V came to 5 bases and at J to 6 bases, leaving 4 bases not matched to a gene. The CDR3 is 15 amino acids. The chain's CDR3 is CSAGTSGRASNEQFF. The CDR3 region has the DNA TGCAGTGCTGGGACTAGCGGGAGGGCCTCCAATGAGCAGTTCTTC.

The V gene is TRBV6-1, the J gene TRBJ2-6, with 9 positions matching TRBD1. Germline CDR1 is MNHNS and CDR2 is SASEGT. With 5 bases clipped from V and 1 base from J, the junction kept 9 bases outside the gene matches. This CDR3 is built from 18 residues. The CDR3 DNA reads as TGTGCCAGCAGTCCCACGGACAGGGGAAGGTCTGGGGCCAACGTCCTGACTTTC. It codes for CASSPTDRGRSGANVLTF.

The table lists this clonotype with a few counts. This chain links TRBV5-6 with TRBJ2-3; 10 positions match TRBD2. Trimming at V came to 4 bases and at J to 3 bases, leaving 2 bases not matched to a gene. This CDR3 is 14 amino acids long. Germline V gives CDR1 SGHDT, CDR2 YYEEEE. This chain's CDR3 is CASSQGLATDTQYF. DNA of the CDR3: TGTGCCAGCAGCCAGGGACTAGCGACAGATACGCAGTATTTT.

The chain links TRBV9 to TRBJ2-2; 11 bases fit TRBD1. This CDR3 region has 15 residues. Germline trimming cut 2 bases from V and 3 bases from J; bases unmatched to any gene: 0. Looked up from germline, CDR1 is SGDLS and CDR2 is YYNGEE. The CDR3 is CASSVGQGDTGELFF. The DNA of the CDR3 is TGTGCCAGCAGCGTGGGACAGGGGGACACCGGGGAGCTGTTTTTT.

The chain carries TRBV6-1 and TRBJ2-7; 11 nucleotides agree with TRBD1. The junction had 6 bases not matched to a gene; V was cut back by 10 bases and J by 4 bases. CDR3 size: 13 residues. Germline V gene sequence: CDR1 MNHNS, CDR2 SASEGT. CDR3 in DNA: TGTGCCACTGGGACAGGGGGTTTTTACGAGCAGTACTTC. It codes for CATGTGGFYEQYF.

This clonotype was picked up a small number of times. The chain links TRBV5-1 to TRBJ2-3; TRBD2 matches 7 bases. Per the germline V gene, CDR1 is SGHRS and CDR2 is YFSETQ. Germline trimming cut 2 bases from V and 2 bases from J; bases unmatched to any gene: 2. This CDR3 contains 14 residues. CDR3 sequence: CASSFTSATDTQYF. CDR3 nucleotides: TGCGCCAGCAGCTTTACTAGCGCCACAGATACGCAGTATTTT.

This clonotype has a handful of counts. The chain combines TRBV10-3 with TRBJ2-7, with a weak D call TRBD1 (6 bases). With 3 bases removed from V and 2 bases from J, the gap between germline ends came to 8 bases. The CDR3 contains 13 residues. CDR1 is ENHRY, CDR2 SYGVKD, per germline. The CDR3 nucleotides are TGTGCCATCAGTGAACAGGGACCCTACGAGCAGTACTTC. Protein: CAISEQGPYEQYF.

The sample holds many counts of this clonotype. The chain uses TRBV7-3 and TRBJ1-6; tentative D call: TRBD1 (6 bases). The CDR3 has 14 amino acids. Germline loops: CDR1 SGHTA, CDR2 FQGTGA. Deletions cut 2 bases from V and 8 bases from J, with 10 bases between. CDR3 region: CASSLGGRDSPLHF. The CDR3 DNA is TGTGCCAGCAGCTTAGGGGGGCGCGATTCACCCCTCCACTTT.

This clonotype occurred a few times. The chain joins TRBV12-3 or TRBV12-4 to TRBJ2-5; 7 bases align to TRBD1. V shed 4 bases, J shed 1 base, and the junction held 0 bases outside the gene matches. CDR3 size: 13 residues. CDR3 DNA: TGTGCCAGCAGTTGGGACAGCCAAGAGACCCAGTACTTC. Translation gives CASSWDSQETQYF.

This clonotype was observed a few times. The chain has TRBV18 and TRBJ1-2; maybe TRBD1 (6 bases). CDR3 length: 15 amino acids. Germline CDR1 reads KGHSH; CDR2 reads LQKENI. The ends were cut back, 6 bases at V and 4 bases at J, with 18 bases in the middle. The CDR3: CASSPNPGASYGYTF. The CDR3 region has the DNA TGTGCCAGCTCGCCTAACCCAGGGGCCAGCTATGGCTACACCTTC.

This clonotype was observed many times. The V gene is TRBV20-1, the J gene TRBJ1-1; possible D gene TRBD1, 5 bases. The germline V and J ends were trimmed by 3 bases and 1 base, with 12 bases remaining between them. This CDR3 contains 14 residues. The germline gives CDR1 DFQATT, CDR2 SNEGSKA (reference sequence). CDR3 nucleotide sequence: TGCAGTGCTAGGGGACCAACCCAGAACACTGAAGCTTTCTTT. Translating gives CSARGPTQNTEAFF.

The chain joins TRBV4-1 to TRBJ2-1; the match to TRBD2 covers 8 bases. V was pared by 0 bases and J by 3 bases, with 4 bases of the junction left unmatched. CDR1 is MGHRA and CDR2 is YSYEKL in the germline V gene. The CDR3 loop spans 16 amino acids. The CDR3 nucleotides are TGCGCCAGCAGCCAAGAAACGGGACTAGACTACAATGAGCAGTTCTTC. Protein product: CASSQETGLDYNEQFF.

This clonotype was seen more than once but under ten times. The V and J genes are TRBV29-1 and TRBJ1-1, with D perhaps TRBD1 (6 bases). The V end lost 4 bases, the J end lost 4 bases, and 16 bases lay between the germline ends. Germline V gene sequence: CDR1 SQVTM, CDR2 ANQGSEA. The CDR3 is 14 residues long. CDR3 DNA: TGCAGCGTTGGTGCCCACAGGGAGGGCACTGAAGCTTTCTTT. It translates to CSVGAHREGTEAFF.

The rearrangement links TRBV20-1 to TRBJ2-2; D call uncertain. The CDR3 is made up of 11 amino acids. V was cut by 5 bases and J by 7 bases, with 8 bases left in between. Per germline, CDR1 DFQATT and CDR2 SNEGSKA (reference sequence). The DNA for the CDR3 is TGCAGTGCTGACCAGGACGGGGAGCTGTTTTTT. This encodes CSADQDGELFF.

This clonotype was seen only a few times. The chain joins TRBV6-5 to TRBJ1-2; 7 bases line up with TRBD1. Per the germline V gene, CDR1 is MNHEY and CDR2 is SVGAGI. This CDR3 region has 16 residues. J was trimmed by 1 base and V by 0 bases; bases with no gene match: 5. The CDR3 sequence: CASSYSTGDNNYGYTF. Here the CDR3 DNA reads TGTGCCAGCAGTTACTCAACAGGGGACAATAACTATGGCTACACCTTC.

This clonotype has only a few counts. The V call is TRBV7-8, the J call TRBJ2-5; a possible D gene is TRBD2 (5 bases). Germline CDR1 SGHVS, CDR2 FQNEAQ. This CDR3 region has 14 residues. The V gene lost 8 bases and the J gene lost 4 bases, with 17 bases spanning the gap. This chain's CDR3 is CASLLGGSRETQYF. In DNA, the CDR3 is TGTGCCAGCTTGTTGGGTGGGAGTAGAGAGACCCAGTACTTC.

Many counts were recorded for this clonotype. The V call is TRBV6-5, the J call TRBJ2-1, with TRBD2 identical over 8 bases. The CDR3 totals 15 residues. V gave up 6 bases and J gave up 6 bases; unmatched junction bases: 10. The germline V gene has CDR1 MNHEY and CDR2 SVGAGI. The DNA for the CDR3 is TGTGCCAGCAGCAGGACTAGCTCGAGGGTCAATGAGCAGTTCTTC. Amino acids: CASSRTSSRVNEQFF.

The chain is built from TRBV11-2 and TRBJ2-4; possible D gene TRBD2, 5 bases. The CDR3 contains 18 residues. Trimming cost V 5 bases and J 0 bases, with 20 bases left between them. Germline CDR1 is SGHAT and CDR2 is FQNNGV. The CDR3 DNA reads as TGTGCCAGCAGCCCCTCGTCCGGACGACTACTAGCCAAAAACATTCAGTACTTC. It translates to CASSPSSGRLLAKNIQYF.